This T cell receptor beta chain originates from a study of T-cell reconstitution after alpha-beta-depleted transplantation in children. Study-level findings and limits: After transplant, high TCRbeta diversity at day 60 in some patients arose from surviving recipient T cells and thymic progenitors.

About this clonotype itself: Its matching antigen is unknown.

The V segment lost 6 bases and the J segment 6 bases; nucleotides outside the gene matches: 11. The CDR3 length is 18 residues. Molecular barcoding with unique molecular identifiers was used for the TCRbeta library. Each CDR3 protein is one row after TCRdb ran MiXCR on the PCR reads. This table has around 250,000 distinct CDR3 sequences, 25% appearing once. The V call is TRBV12-3 or TRBV12-4, the J call TRBJ2-2; 15 nucleotides agree with TRBD2. The clonotype originates from a girl aged 2-10 years with Fanconi anemia, due to receive a stem cell transplant. The sequences come from PBMCs, collected before TCRalphabeta/CD19-depleted stem cell transplant. The CDR3 region is CASRGGLAGGGFAGELFF. The CDR3 bases are TGTGCCAGCAGGGGGGGACTAGCGGGAGGAGGATTCGCCGGGGAGCTGTTTTTT.